This T cell receptor (beta chain) is from a study of T cell responses to AZD1222 COVID-19 vaccine. Study as a whole: Pooling of second doses given at about 4 or about 12 weeks was done.

This table comes from immunoSEQ multiplex PCR, and its TCRdb copy is limited to in-frame clones, with some not included. Of some 160,000 clones in the sample, over 85% are singletons; the top ten hold about 1.6%. Germline V CDR1 and CDR2: GTSNPN, SVGIG (reference sequence). With 3 bases clipped from V and 3 bases from J, the junction kept 13 bases outside the gene matches. The CDR3 runs to 16 residues. The clonotype was recovered from an adult in good health. Sequencing used peripheral blood, obtained on day 0 of AZD1222 vaccination. The chain combines TRBV30 with TRBJ1-2, with 7 bases lining up with TRBD1. The CDR3 bases are TGTGCCTGGAGAGGTCTTAGACAGGGAGGCGACTATGGCTACACCTTC. Its protein is CAWRGLRQGGDYGYTF.